This entry is about one T cell receptor beta chain. Germline V gene sequence: CDR1 GTSNPN, CDR2 SVGIG (reference sequence). This CDR3 has 12 residues. Deletions cut 2 bases from V and 5 bases from J, with 9 bases between. As the sequencing template, cDNA was produced by extracting RNA and reverse transcribing it. Sequenced by immunoSEQ multiplex PCR; TCRdb stores in-frame clones only, minus some. The sample has 150,000 or so clones, approximately 48% seen once; the top ten hold 15% to 20%. This specimen comes from a study of CD8+ T cells in alopecia areata. The rearrangement joins TRBV30 to TRBJ1-1; the D is unclear. This specimen was CD8+ T cells sorted from blood, taken at week 0. The receptor comes from a human donor with alopecia areata. The CDR3 DNA sequence: TGTGCCTGGAGTCCCCCGGGAACTGAAGCTTTCTTT. Its translation: CAWSPPGTEAFF. Combining the CDR3 with reference TRBV30 and TRBJ1-1 gives the whole variable domain SQTIHQWPATLVQPVGSPLSLECTVEGTSNPNLYWYRQAAGRGLQLLFYSVGIGQISSEVPQNLSASRPQDRQFILSSKKLLLSDSGFYLCAWSPPGTEAFFGQGTRLTVV.